This T cell receptor (beta chain) is from a study of blood T cells in healthy people across ages. The germline V and J ends were trimmed by 7 bases and 1 base, with 7 bases remaining between them. Germline values: CDR1 MGHDK, CDR2 SYGVNS. The CDR3 has 12 amino acids. Primed by a sample-barcoded 5' primer and a J-beta primer mix, a second PCR proceeded for 7 to 11 cycles. The authors tagged each cDNA molecule using a template-switch adaptor with 12 random nucleotides. TCRdb redid the calling of the 5' RACE reads with MiXCR, one entry per CDR3 protein. The sample holds approximately 1,100,000 distinct CDR3 sequences, 45% seen once.

V and J are TRBV25-1 and TRBJ1-2; D ambiguous. The TCR was taken from a woman aged 55-70 years in good health. The sequencing sample was made of blood. CDR3 in amino acids: CASKRDNYGYTF. The CDR3 nucleotides read TGTGCCAGCAAGCGAGATAACTATGGCTACACCTTC.